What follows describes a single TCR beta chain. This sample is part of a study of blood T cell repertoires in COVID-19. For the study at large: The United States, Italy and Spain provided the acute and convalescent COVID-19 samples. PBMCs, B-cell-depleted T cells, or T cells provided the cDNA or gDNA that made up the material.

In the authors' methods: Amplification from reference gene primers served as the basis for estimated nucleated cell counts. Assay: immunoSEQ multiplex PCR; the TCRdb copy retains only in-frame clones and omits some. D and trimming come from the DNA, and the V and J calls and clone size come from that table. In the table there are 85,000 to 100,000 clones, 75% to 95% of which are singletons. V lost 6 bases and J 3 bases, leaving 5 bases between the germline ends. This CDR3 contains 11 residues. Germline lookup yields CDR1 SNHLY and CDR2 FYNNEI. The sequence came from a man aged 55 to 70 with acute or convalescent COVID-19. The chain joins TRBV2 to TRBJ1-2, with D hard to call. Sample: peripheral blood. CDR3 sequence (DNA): TGTGCCAGCAGCCCGTACTATGGCTACACCTTC. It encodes CASSPYYGYTF.